This TCR beta chain stems from a study of tumor-infiltrating lymphocytes in primary liver carcinoma. Looking at the study overall: Aged between 30 and 69 years, the patients were men and women. These were node-negative, non-metastatic T1-T3 tumors of about 4.2 to 11 cm. Study-wide results and limits: It was observed that only about 7.5-25% of the top clones appeared in every one of the five tumor regions.

The CDR3 contains 16 residues. Germline V lookup: CDR1 SGHAT, CDR2 FQNNGV. The germline V and J ends were trimmed by 4 bases and 1 base, with 16 bases remaining between them. For this clonotype: Its specificity is not known.

Co-extraction of RNA and DNA was performed on about 20-32 mg of unsorted bulk tissue. The investigators made TCR beta cDNA from 400 to 500 ng total RNA, using a constant-region primer. Sequencing libraries for TCR beta derived from three nested multiplex PCR rounds that used slightly modified ARM-PCR. The study ran its first two PCR rounds for roughly 10 cycles each, using TRBV1-TRBV30 forward primers and a C-beta reverse primer. Via MiXCR, TCRdb re-called the multiplex PCR reads, giving one row per CDR3 protein. This sample has tens of thousands of distinct CDR3 sequences, with roughly two thirds found just once.

Sequences were obtained from liver tumor tissue from sampling region 4. Regarding subset: tumor region T4, right-lateral pole. This clonotype was sampled from a middle-aged man with primary liver carcinoma and hepatitis B virus infection. The chain recombines TRBV11-2 with TRBJ2-5; either TRBD1 or TRBD2 may fit D (5 bases each). CDR3 nucleotides: TGTGCCAGCAGCTCAGGTCTAGCAGGGATCCAAGAGACCCAGTACTTC. This encodes CASSSGLAGIQETQYF.